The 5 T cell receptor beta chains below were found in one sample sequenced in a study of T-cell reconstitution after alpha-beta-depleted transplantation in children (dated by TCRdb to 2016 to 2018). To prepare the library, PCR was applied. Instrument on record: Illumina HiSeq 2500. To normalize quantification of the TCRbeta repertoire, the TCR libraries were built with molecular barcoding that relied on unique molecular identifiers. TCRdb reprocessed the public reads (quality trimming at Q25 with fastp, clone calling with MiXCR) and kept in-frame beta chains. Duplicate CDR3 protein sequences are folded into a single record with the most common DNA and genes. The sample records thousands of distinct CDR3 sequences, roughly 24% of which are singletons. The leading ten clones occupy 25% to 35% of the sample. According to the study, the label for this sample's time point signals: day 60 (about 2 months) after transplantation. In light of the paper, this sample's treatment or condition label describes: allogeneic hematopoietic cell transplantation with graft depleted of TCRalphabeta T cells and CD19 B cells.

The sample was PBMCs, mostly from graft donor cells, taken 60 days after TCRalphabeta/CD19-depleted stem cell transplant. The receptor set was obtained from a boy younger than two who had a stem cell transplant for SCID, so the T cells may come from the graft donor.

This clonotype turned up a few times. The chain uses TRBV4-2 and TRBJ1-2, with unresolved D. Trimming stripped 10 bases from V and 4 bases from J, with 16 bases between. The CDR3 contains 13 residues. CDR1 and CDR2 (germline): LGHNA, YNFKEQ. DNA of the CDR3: TGTGCCATGAGCCCCGGACTCCTCTATGGCTACACCTTC. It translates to CAMSPGLLYGYTF.

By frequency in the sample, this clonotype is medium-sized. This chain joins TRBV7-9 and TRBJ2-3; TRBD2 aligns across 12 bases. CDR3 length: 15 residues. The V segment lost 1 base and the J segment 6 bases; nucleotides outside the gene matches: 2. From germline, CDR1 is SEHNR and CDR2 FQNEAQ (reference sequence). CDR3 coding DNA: TGTGCCAGCAGCTTAGTAGGACTAGCGGGGGATACGCAGTATTTT. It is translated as CASSLVGLAGDTQYF.

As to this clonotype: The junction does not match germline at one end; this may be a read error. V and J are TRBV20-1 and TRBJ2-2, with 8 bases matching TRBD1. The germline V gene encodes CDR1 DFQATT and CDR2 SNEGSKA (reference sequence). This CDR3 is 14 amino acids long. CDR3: CSAPTGVVSGKLFF. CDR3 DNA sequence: TGCAGTGCCCCGACAGGGGTTGTATCCGGGAAGCTGTTTTTT.

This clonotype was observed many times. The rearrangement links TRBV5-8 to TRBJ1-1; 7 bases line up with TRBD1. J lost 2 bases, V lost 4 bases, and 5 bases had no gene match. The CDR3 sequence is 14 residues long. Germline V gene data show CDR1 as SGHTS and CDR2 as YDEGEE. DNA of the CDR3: TGTGCCAGCAGCCCCGGGACAGACAACACTGAAGCTTTCTTT. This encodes CASSPGTDNTEAFF.

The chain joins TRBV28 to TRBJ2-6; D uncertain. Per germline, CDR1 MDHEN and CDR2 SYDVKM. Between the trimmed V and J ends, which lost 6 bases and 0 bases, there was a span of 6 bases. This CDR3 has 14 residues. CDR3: CASRTRSGANVLTF. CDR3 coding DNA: TGTGCCAGCAGAACTCGCTCTGGGGCCAACGTCCTGACTTTC.